This T cell receptor (beta chain) was captured in a study of identical twins. Whole-study findings and limits: Twins shared beta out-of-frame sequences in excess, but this excess was weaker. Insertions were reduced in abundant cord blood beta clonotypes but not in memory repertoires. Within twin pairs, the out-of-frame alpha sequences they shared showed excess low generation probability.

Only healthy Caucasians were enrolled as donors. In TCRdb, the 5' RACE reads were re-called with MiXCR into one record per CDR3 protein. The table shows around 500,000 distinct CDR3 sequences, with 14% occurring only once. Germline V gene sequence: CDR1 SGHAT, CDR2 FQDESV (reference sequence). With V trimmed by 5 bases and J by 3 bases, 10 bases remained unmatched. This CDR3 region has 16 residues. This clonotype was found many times. As yet, its antigen is unknown. This sample also appeared in a second study, on yellow fever vaccine responses in identical twins.

The sample comprised CD4+ T cells sorted from blood. This receptor was identified in a woman between 18 and 29 years old in good health. V gene TRBV11-1 combines with J gene TRBJ2-5; 9 nucleotides match TRBD2. CDR3 region: CASSPTALAGKETQYF. The CDR3 coding sequence is TGTGCCAGCAGCCCCACCGCCCTAGCGGGAAAAGAGACCCAGTACTTC.